The 14 T cell receptor beta chains listed next were all sequenced from one sample in a study of cytomegalovirus exposure and HLA in healthy donors. 13 Jbeta primers and 60 Vbeta primers were used for the PCR. The protocol was immunoSEQ multiplex PCR, while the TCRdb copy is restricted to in-frame clones and leaves out a portion. The sample carries 60,000 to 85,000 clones, under 80% recorded once. The specimen was PBMCs. Receptors originate from a man in his 60s in good health and CMV-seropositive.

The chain carries TRBV6-5 and TRBJ2-7; 9 bases align to TRBD1. The CDR3 loop spans 14 amino acids. The germline V gene has CDR1 MNHEY and CDR2 SVGAGI. V lost 6 bases to trimming and J lost 5 bases; unmatched junction nucleotides: 8. CDR3 bases: TGTGCCAGCAGCCCCTGGGACAGGGCCGACGAGCAGTACTTC. Amino acid sequence: CASSPWDRADEQYF.

The V and J genes are TRBV28 and TRBJ2-5, with 10 positions matching TRBD2. This CDR3 region has 16 residues. V shed 6 bases and J 2 bases; nucleotides not matched to a gene: 9. Germline CDR1 MDHEN, CDR2 SYDVKM. The CDR3 bases are TGTGCCAGCAGGGGGCTAGCGGGAGTTAGACAAGAGACCCAGTACTTC. Translating gives CASRGLAGVRQETQYF.

The chain is built from TRBV7-9 and TRBJ1-5, with D possibly matching TRBD1 (6 bases). The CDR3 is 14 amino acids. V dropped 5 bases and J dropped 6 bases, with 14 bases sitting between them. Germline CDR1 SEHNR, CDR2 FQNEAQ (reference sequence). Here the CDR3 DNA reads TGTGCCAGCAGCCAGGGACAACCTTTTCAGCCCCAGCATTTT. Amino acid sequence: CASSQGQPFQPQHF.

The chain is built from TRBV10-2 and TRBJ1-2; the D gene is possibly TRBD1 (6 bases). Germline V gives CDR1 WSHSY, CDR2 SAAADI. The CDR3 has 17 amino acids. Trimming took 0 bases from V and 1 from J, leaving 15 bases between them. CDR3 DNA: TGCGCCAGCAGTGAGTCTGGGCAGGGGTTCTTTAACTATGGCTACACCTTC. Protein product: CASSESGQGFFNYGYTF.

The chain uses TRBV4-1 and TRBJ2-5; 7 bases line up with TRBD1. Trimming cost V 0 bases and J 11 bases; bases outside gene matches: 6. Per the germline V gene, CDR1 is MGHRA and CDR2 is YSYEKL. CDR3 size: 13 residues. The CDR3: CASSQDRGKEQYF. For the CDR3, the DNA is TGCGCCAGCAGCCAAGACAGGGGGAAAGAGCAGTACTTC.

CDR3 nucleotide sequence: TGTGCCAGCAGCCCCCTCGAGGGAAAAACCTCCCTTCGGGGCTACACCTTC. Protein sequence: CASSPLEGKTSLRGYTF. The chain is built from TRBV7-6 and TRBJ1-2; no firm D call. V dropped 5 bases and J dropped 8 bases, with 27 bases sitting between them. Germline CDR1 and CDR2: SGHVS and FNYEAQ. This CDR3 has 17 residues.

This rearrangement joins TRBV27 to TRBJ2-5; 15 bases agree with TRBD2. Per the germline V gene, CDR1 is MNHEY and CDR2 is SMNVEV (reference sequence). The CDR3 sequence is 19 residues long. V lost 3 bases to trimming and J lost 1 base; unmatched junction nucleotides: 9. The CDR3 spells CASSFPGGTSGGPQETQYF. DNA for the CDR3: TGTGCCAGCAGTTTCCCCGGGGGGACTAGCGGGGGGCCCCAAGAGACCCAGTACTTC.

The V call is TRBV4-1, the J call TRBJ1-4; 8 nucleotides align to TRBD1. In germline, CDR1 is MGHRA, CDR2 YSYEKL. The trim removed 3 bases at V and 8 bases at J, leaving 5 bases unmatched. The CDR3 runs to 14 residues. CDR3 region: CASSQVRTGEKLFF. CDR3 sequence (DNA): TGCGCCAGCAGCCAGGTGAGGACAGGGGAAAAACTGTTTTTT.

The chain uses TRBV4-1 and TRBJ2-7; 7 bases agree with TRBD1. The CDR3 totals 16 residues. With V trimmed by 5 bases and J by 2 bases, 12 bases remained unmatched. Germline V gene sequence: CDR1 MGHRA, CDR2 YSYEKL. The DNA of the CDR3 is TGCGCCAGCAGCGCAGGACAGGCCCTCAATACCTACGAGCAGTACTTC. Translation gives CASSAGQALNTYEQYF.

This clone was seen a handful of times. This chain connects TRBV9 to TRBJ2-7; 7 positions agree with TRBD1. J lost 0 bases, V lost 0 bases, and 0 bases had no gene match. The CDR3 runs to 14 residues. CDR1 is SGDLS and CDR2 is YYNGEE in the germline V gene. The CDR3 region is CASSVGDSSYEQYF. In DNA form, the CDR3 reads TGTGCCAGCAGCGTAGGGGACAGCTCCTACGAGCAGTACTTC.

In its sample, this clone was seen a few times. The rearrangement links TRBV29-1 to TRBJ2-4; 8 positions match TRBD1. From germline, CDR1 is SQVTM and CDR2 ANQGSEA. Unmatched junction bases numbered 3, after V lost 7 bases and J lost 1 base. This CDR3 region has 13 residues. This chain's CDR3 is CSAGGTAKNIQYF. CDR3 DNA sequence: TGCAGCGCAGGGGGCACGGCCAAAAACATTCAGTACTTC. The full variable domain, completed using reference TRBV29-1 and TRBJ2-4, is SAVISQKPSRDICQRGTSLTIQCQVDSQVTMMFWYRQQPGQSLTLIATANQGSEATYESGFVIDKFPISRPNLTFSTLTVSNMSPEDSSIYLCSAGGTAKNIQYFGAGTRLSVL.

The chain links TRBV5-4 to TRBJ2-7; D is unclear. Trimming stripped 0 bases from V and 0 bases from J, with 7 bases between. The germline V gene encodes CDR1 SGHNT and CDR2 YYREEE (reference sequence). The CDR3 consists of 14 residues. CDR3 DNA sequence: TGTGCCAGCAGCTTGGACCGGTACTCCTACGAGCAGTACTTC. Translated: CASSLDRYSYEQYF. Full variable domain (outside the CDR3, taken from reference TRBV5-4 and TRBJ2-7): ETGVTQSPTHLIKTRGQQVTLRCSSQSGHNTVSWYQQALGQGPQFIFQYYREEENGRGNFPPRFSGLQFPNYSSELNVNALELDDSALYLCASSLDRYSYEQYFGPGTRLTVT.

V and J are TRBV5-1 and TRBJ1-3; unclear D gene. The germline CDR1 and CDR2 sequences are SGHRS and YFSETQ. Trimming removed 2 bases from V and 0 bases from J, with 18 bases in between. The CDR3 totals 18 residues. The CDR3 here is CASSLNDQRLSSGNTIYF. Written as DNA, the CDR3 is TGCGCCAGCAGCTTAAATGATCAGCGCCTCAGCTCTGGAAACACCATATATTTT.

This chain links TRBV6-1 with TRBJ2-1; the D gene is possibly TRBD2 (7 bases). V was trimmed by 4 bases and J by 4 bases, leaving 17 bases between them. Germline assignment: CDR1 MNHNS and CDR2 SASEGT. The CDR3 is made up of 16 amino acids. CDR3 DNA: TGTGCCAGCAGTGGCAACAGTGGGGGGGCGTACAATGAGCAGTTCTTC. The encoded protein is CASSGNSGGAYNEQFF.